The subject of this entry is one TCR beta chain. Its target is not known. From germline, CDR1 is SGDLS and CDR2 YYNGEE. J gave up 10 bases and V 0 bases, and 7 bases lay outside the gene matches. There are 15 residues in the CDR3. The protocol was immunoSEQ multiplex PCR, while the TCRdb copy is restricted to in-frame clones and leaves out a portion. The sample has 94,000 or so clones, 85% to 90% seen once. This specimen comes from a study of T cell responses to AZD1222 COVID-19 vaccine. Whole-study results and caveats: Sampling that yielded the repertoires occurred only after the peak T cell response.

The chain recombines TRBV9 with TRBJ1-6, with 7 bases matching TRBD1. The sequence derives from an adult in good health. The source was peripheral blood, collected on day 0 of AZD1222 vaccination. The CDR3 DNA is TGTGCCAGCAGCGTAGAGGGGGCAGGGATCTCACCCCTCCACTTT. Amino acid sequence: CASSVEGAGISPLHF.